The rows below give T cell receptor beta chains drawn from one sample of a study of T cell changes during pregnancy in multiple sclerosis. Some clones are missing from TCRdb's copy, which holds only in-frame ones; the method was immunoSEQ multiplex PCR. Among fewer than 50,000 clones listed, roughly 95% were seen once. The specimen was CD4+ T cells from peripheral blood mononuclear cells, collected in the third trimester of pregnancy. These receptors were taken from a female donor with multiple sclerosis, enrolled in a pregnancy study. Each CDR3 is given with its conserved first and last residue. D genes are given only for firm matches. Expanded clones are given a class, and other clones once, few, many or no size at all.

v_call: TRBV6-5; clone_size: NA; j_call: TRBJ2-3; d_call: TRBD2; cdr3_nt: TGTGCCAGCAGTTATCCGACTAGCGGGGGCACAGATACGCAGTATTTT; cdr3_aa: CASSYPTSGGTDTQYF
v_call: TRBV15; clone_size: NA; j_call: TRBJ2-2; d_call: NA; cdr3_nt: TGTGCCACCAGCAGAAGGGTGGGGCAGAACACCGGGGAGCTGTTTTTT; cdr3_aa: CATSRRVGQNTGELFF
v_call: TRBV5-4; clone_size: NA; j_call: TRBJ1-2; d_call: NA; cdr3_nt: TGTGCCAGCAGCCAGAACGGGGGTGAGAGTGGCTACACCTTC; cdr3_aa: CASSQNGGESGYTF
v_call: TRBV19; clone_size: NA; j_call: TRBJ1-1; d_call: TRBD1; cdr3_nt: TGTGCCAGTAGTATTGATTTAGTCGGCAGGGGGTTCACTGAAGCTTTCTTT; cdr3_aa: CASSIDLVGRGFTEAFF
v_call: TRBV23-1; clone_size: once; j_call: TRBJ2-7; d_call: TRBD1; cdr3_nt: TGCGCCGATCCGACCAGGACAGGGTCGACCTACGAGCAGTACTTC; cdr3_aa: CADPTRTGSTYEQYF
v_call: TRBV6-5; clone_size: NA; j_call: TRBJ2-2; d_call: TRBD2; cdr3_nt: TGTGCCACCCGGGGACTAGCGAGCTCCGGGGAGCTGTTTTTT; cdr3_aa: CATRGLASSGELFF
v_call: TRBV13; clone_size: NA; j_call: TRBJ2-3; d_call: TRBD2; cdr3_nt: TGTGCCAGCAGCTTAGGGTCACTAGCGGGCACAGATACGCAGTATTTT; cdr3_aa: CASSLGSLAGTDTQYF
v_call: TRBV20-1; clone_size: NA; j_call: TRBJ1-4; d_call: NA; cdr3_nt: TGCAGTGCTAAGTCAGTCGAAAAACTGTTTTTT; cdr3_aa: CSAKSVEKLFF
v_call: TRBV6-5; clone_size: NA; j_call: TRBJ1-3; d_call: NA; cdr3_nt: TGTGCCAGCAGCCACGGGGGGGCTGGAAACACCATATATTTT; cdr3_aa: CASSHGGAGNTIYF
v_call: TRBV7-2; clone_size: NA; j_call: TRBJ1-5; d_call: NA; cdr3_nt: TGTGCCAGCAGCTCTAGATCGGATAGCAATCAGCCCCAGCATTTT; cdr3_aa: CASSSRSDSNQPQHF
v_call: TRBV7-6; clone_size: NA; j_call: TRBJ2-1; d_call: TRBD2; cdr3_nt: TGTGCCAGCAGCTCGGGACTAGCGGGGGGTACACGTTACAATGAGCAGTTCTTC; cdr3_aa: CASSSGLAGGTRYNEQFF